The 23 T cell receptor beta chains below come from one sample, sequenced in a study of regulatory T cells in long-lasting Graves disease. Building the TCR beta libraries relied on iRepertoire HTBI primers, and CDR3 regions underwent Arm-PCR. TCRdb reprocessed the multiplex PCR reads via MiXCR and lists one record per CDR3 protein. The data hold fewer than 600,000 distinct CDR3 sequences, with approximately 23% observed a single time. Time point here: persistent/refractory GD, antithyroid drugs over 5 years with positive TRAb. Extracted PBMC RNA gave rise to the TCR library. The starting material was peripheral blood mononuclear cells (PBMCs), obtained when the disease was refractory, from a patient treated with antithyroid drugs. Every receptor here comes from a female donor with Graves disease.

This clonotype has a count of ten or more. The chain links TRBV20-1 to TRBJ1-5; D gene unclear. The CDR3 has 13 amino acids. CDR1 and CDR2 (germline): DFQATT, SNEGSKA (reference sequence). The ends were cut back, 6 bases at V and 9 bases at J, with 18 bases in the middle. In DNA, the CDR3 is TGCAGTGCCAATACCCTTGCCGGTATGCCCCAGCATTTT. The encoded protein is CSANTLAGMPQHF.

In its sample, this clonotype was seen many times. The V and J genes are TRBV7-2 and TRBJ1-5; 9 positions agree with TRBD1. Germline CDR1 is SGHTA and CDR2 is FQGNSA. V lost 1 base to trimming and J lost 4 bases; unmatched junction nucleotides: 14. CDR3 length: 19 residues. This CDR3 is CASSLGVLTGGDSNQPQHF. In nucleotides, the CDR3 is TGTGCCAGCAGCTTAGGAGTTTTGACAGGGGGAGATAGTAATCAGCCCCAGCATTTT.

This chain uses TRBV6-2 or TRBV6-3 with TRBJ2-3; possible D gene TRBD1, 6 bases. Trimming removed 4 bases from V and 2 bases from J, with 16 bases in between. Germline V gene data show CDR1 as MNHEY and CDR2 as SVGEGT. This CDR3 region has 16 residues. CDR3 amino acids: CASSFTGTPTTDTQYF. The CDR3 region has the DNA TGTGCCAGCAGTTTTACCGGGACACCTACCACAGATACGCAGTATTTT.

The rearrangement joins TRBV19 to TRBJ2-2; D is perhaps TRBD1 or TRBD2 (5 bases each). The CDR3 totals 14 residues. The V end lost 2 bases, the J end lost 5 bases, and 9 bases lay between the germline ends. Germline-derived CDR1 and CDR2 are LNHDA and SQIVND (reference sequence). CDR3 in DNA: TGTGCCAGTAGTATATGGGGGAGAACCGGGGAGCTGTTTTTT. This codes for CASSIWGRTGELFF.

This clonotype was found many times. This chain connects TRBV28 to TRBJ1-5; no clear D gene. CDR3 length: 14 amino acids. Trimming took 5 bases from V and 2 from J, leaving 10 bases between them. Looked up from germline, CDR1 is MDHEN and CDR2 is SYDVKM. CDR3 in amino acids: CASSNANRNQPQHF. The DNA for the CDR3 is TGTGCCAGCAGTAACGCGAATCGCAATCAGCCCCAGCATTTT.

At least ten counts were recorded for this clonotype. The chain links TRBV2 to TRBJ1-1, with D unresolved. In germline, CDR1 is SNHLY, CDR2 FYNNEI. This CDR3 comprises 16 residues. V gave up 7 bases and J gave up 0 bases, with 18 bases separating them. The CDR3 nucleotides read TGTGCCAGCACCTTCGGCGAAGGCAGCATGAACACTGAAGCTTTCTTT. Translating gives CASTFGEGSMNTEAFF.

The chain joins TRBV6-5 to TRBJ2-5; perhaps TRBD2 as D (7 bases). This CDR3 comprises 14 residues. The germline V gene encodes CDR1 MNHEY and CDR2 SVGAGI. Trimming took 2 bases from V and 4 from J, leaving 11 bases between them. DNA for the CDR3: TGTGCCAGCAGTTACGGCGGGGGCGGAGAGACCCAGTACTTC. Translating gives CASSYGGGGETQYF.

V usage is TRBV12-3 or TRBV12-4 and J usage is TRBJ2-7, with 7 bases aligning to TRBD1. V was clipped by 5 bases and J by 6 bases; unmatched bases: 10. This CDR3 contains 14 residues. CDR3 coding DNA: TGTGCCAGCAGTCAGACCGGGACAGCCGGCGAGCAGTACTTC. Residues: CASSQTGTAGEQYF.

There are a few counts of this clonotype. V and J are TRBV13 and TRBJ1-4, with D possibly being TRBD1 (5 bases). In germline, CDR1 is PRHDT, CDR2 FYEKMQ (reference sequence). The CDR3 is 13 amino acids. V shed 5 bases and J shed 7 bases, with 11 bases lying between them. Here the CDR3 DNA reads TGTGCCAGCAGCCACCAGGGCAGTGAAAAACTGTTTTTT. Amino acids: CASSHQGSEKLFF.

This chain connects TRBV24-1 to TRBJ1-5; D not certain. The CDR3 has 13 amino acids. Trimming pared 5 bases from V and 1 base from J, leaving 5 bases between. Germline V gene lookup returns CDR1 KGHDR and CDR2 SFDVKD. The CDR3 is CATSVESNQPQHF. The CDR3 DNA is TGTGCCACCAGTGTGGAGAGCAATCAGCCCCAGCATTTT.

This clonotype has just a few counts. The rearrangement links TRBV14 to TRBJ2-7, with D perhaps TRBD2 (5 bases). The CDR3 extends over 12 amino acids. CDR1 SGHDN and CDR2 FVKESK come from the germline V gene. V was pared by 3 bases and J by 6 bases, with 9 bases between. The CDR3 nucleotides are TGTGCCAGCAGCCACGGGATGCTCGAGCAGTACTTC. It encodes CASSHGMLEQYF.

This clonotype was counted ten times or more. The junction departs from germline at one end; a sequencing error may be responsible. The V and J genes are TRBV7-9 and TRBJ2-5; no clear D gene. From germline, CDR1 is SEHNR and CDR2 FQNEAQ (reference sequence). This CDR3 spans 13 amino acids. The CDR3 protein is CASSLVPQETQYF. CDR3 DNA: TGTGCCAGCAGTTTAGTCCCTCAAGAGACCCAGTACTTC.

Concerning this clonotype itself: This clone may be a read error of a much larger clone one base away. The CDR3 protein is CASSFNPSTGGLFF. The CDR3 DNA reads TGTGCCAGCAGCTTCAATCCGAGCACCGGGGGGCTGTTTTTT. The chain is built from TRBV7-6 and TRBJ2-2, with D maybe TRBD2 (6 bases). The germline gives CDR1 SGHVS, CDR2 FNYEAQ. CDR3 length: 14 residues.

This CDR3 is CSPDGTSGYTAEQFF. CDR3 DNA: TGCAGTCCAGATGGTACTAGCGGGTATACGGCTGAGCAGTTCTTC. The J gene is TRBJ2-1, the V gene TRBV20-1; 9 positions agree with TRBD2. The CDR3 length is 15 residues. Germline assignment: CDR1 DFQATT and CDR2 SNEGSKA (reference sequence). The V segment lost 8 bases and the J segment 9 bases; nucleotides outside the gene matches: 17.

This chain connects TRBV6-1 to TRBJ2-7; 13 bases are a match to TRBD2. Germline lookup yields CDR1 MNHNS and CDR2 SASEGT. V dropped 2 bases and J dropped 12; count of bases not matched to a gene: 7. The CDR3 has 14 residues. As DNA, the CDR3 is TGTGCCAGCAGTGAACCAGGACTAGCGGGAGCGGCGTACTTC. As protein: CASSEPGLAGAAYF.

The gene calls are TRBV28 and TRBJ2-1; TRBD1 matches 8 bases. From germline, CDR1 is MDHEN and CDR2 SYDVKM. J lost 3 bases, V lost 2 bases, and 6 bases had no gene match. The CDR3 covers 16 residues. The DNA for the CDR3 is TGTGCCAGCAGTTTAGGACAGGGTGTCTTCTACAATGAGCAGTTCTTC. Translation gives CASSLGQGVFYNEQFF.

The rearrangement joins TRBV28 to TRBJ1-5; no clear D. The CDR3 sequence is 14 residues long. The V gene lost 5 bases and the J gene lost 8 bases, with 16 bases spanning the gap. Germline loops: CDR1 MDHEN, CDR2 SYDVKM. CDR3 sequence: CASSTGQVREPQHF. The CDR3 nucleotides are TGTGCCAGCAGTACGGGCCAGGTTCGGGAGCCCCAGCATTTT.

The rearrangement joins TRBV28 to TRBJ2-5; 12 nucleotides match TRBD2. This CDR3 has 18 residues. The ends lost 4 bases at V and 2 bases at J; junction bases unmatched: 11. Germline-derived CDR1 and CDR2 are MDHEN and SYDVKM. CDR3 DNA: TGTGCCAGCAGTTCTCTTGGACTAGCGGGAAGCAGACAAGAGACCCAGTACTTC. As protein: CASSSLGLAGSRQETQYF.

This clonotype showed up many times. Relative to the germline gene, one junction end is altered; a read error may explain this. The V call is TRBV5-1, the J call TRBJ1-1, with D maybe TRBD1 (5 bases). In germline, CDR1 is SGHRS, CDR2 YFSETQ. The CDR3 totals 13 residues. CDR3 sequence: CASSLGGADEAFF. In DNA, the CDR3 is TGTGCCAGCAGCTTGGGAGGGGCTGATGAAGCTTTCTTT.

The CDR3 DNA reads TGCAGTGCTAGAGATTGGGGACAGAGACCCAATCAGCCCCAGCATTTT. Translating it yields CSARDWGQRPNQPQHF. The chain uses TRBV20-1 and TRBJ1-5, with 7 bases identical to TRBD1. Per germline, CDR1 DFQATT and CDR2 SNEGSKA (reference sequence). This CDR3 contains 16 residues. V trimming: 0 bases; J trimming: 3 bases; junction bases outside the gene matches: 8.

This clonotype was recorded many times. The chain combines TRBV12-3 or TRBV12-4 with TRBJ2-5, with TRBD2 matching 7 bases. The CDR3 is 15 amino acids. The trim removed 0 bases at V and 6 bases at J, leaving 7 bases unmatched. In DNA, the CDR3 is TGTGCCAGCAGTTTAGCTGGCGGGAGCGGAAAGACCCAGTACTTC. Translated: CASSLAGGSGKTQYF.

The rearrangement links TRBV5-4 to TRBJ2-7; maybe TRBD1 (6 bases). The germline V gene has CDR1 SGHNT and CDR2 YYREEE (reference sequence). The CDR3 runs to 14 residues. V shed 4 bases and J shed 2 bases, with 13 bases lying between them. The CDR3 bases are TGTGCCAGCAGCCAGGGGTACTCCGCCTACGAGCAGTACTTC. Encoded protein: CASSQGYSAYEQYF.

This clonotype came up many times. The chain combines TRBV5-6 with TRBJ1-4; 9 bases agree with TRBD1. The V gene end was trimmed by 3 bases and the J gene end by 5 bases; junction bases not matched to a gene: 5. CDR3 length: 15 amino acids. Per the germline V gene, CDR1 is SGHDT and CDR2 is YYEEEE. CDR3 loop: CASSWGTGRNEKLFF. CDR3 DNA: TGTGCCAGCAGCTGGGGGACAGGGAGGAATGAAAAACTGTTTTTT.